This TCR beta chain derives from a study of response to subunit inactivated influenza vaccine. With respect to this clonotype: Its specificity is unknown.

TCRdb passed the RT-PCR reads through MiXCR, listing each CDR3 protein once. Found here are about half a million distinct CDR3 sequences, over 25% of them singletons; the top ten hold around 1.8%. General study results and limits: It was the authors' suggestion that each seasonal influenza vaccination recruits few new T cells.

The CDR3 has 14 residues. The V and J ends lost 5 bases and 5 bases, in that order; junction bases with no gene match: 9. Germline loops: CDR1 SEHNR, CDR2 FQNEAQ (reference sequence). This material consisted of CD4+ T cells sorted from PBMCs, taken roughly 5 days after vaccination. This chain joins TRBV7-9 and TRBJ2-7; 7 nucleotides match TRBD2. The sequence derives from a man aged 45-65 years who received an inactivated influenza vaccine. CDR3 nucleotides: TGTGCCAGCAGCCCTCGCGGGGGTAGGGACGAGCAGTACTTC. Protein product: CASSPRGGRDEQYF.